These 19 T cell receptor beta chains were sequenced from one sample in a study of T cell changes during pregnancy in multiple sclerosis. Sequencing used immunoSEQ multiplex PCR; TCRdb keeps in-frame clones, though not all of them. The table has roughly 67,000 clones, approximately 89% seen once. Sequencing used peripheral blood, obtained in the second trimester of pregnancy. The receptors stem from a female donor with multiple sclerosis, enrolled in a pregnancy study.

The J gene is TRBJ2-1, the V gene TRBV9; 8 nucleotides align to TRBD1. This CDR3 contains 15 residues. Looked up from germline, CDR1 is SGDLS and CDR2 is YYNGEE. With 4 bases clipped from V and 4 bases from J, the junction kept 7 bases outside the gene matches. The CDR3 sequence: CASSFGQGPYNEQFF. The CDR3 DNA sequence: TGTGCCAGCAGCTTTGGACAGGGACCTTACAATGAGCAGTTCTTC.

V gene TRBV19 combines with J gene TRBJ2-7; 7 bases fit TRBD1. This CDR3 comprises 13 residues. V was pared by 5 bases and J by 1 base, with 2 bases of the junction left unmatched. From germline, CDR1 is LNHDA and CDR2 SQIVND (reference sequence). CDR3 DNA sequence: TGTGCCAGTAGTGGACAGGAGTCCTACGAGCAGTACTTC. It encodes CASSGQESYEQYF.

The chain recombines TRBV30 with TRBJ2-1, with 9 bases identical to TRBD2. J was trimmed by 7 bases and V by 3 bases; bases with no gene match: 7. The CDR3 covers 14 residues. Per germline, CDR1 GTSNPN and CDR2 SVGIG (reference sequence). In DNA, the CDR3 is TGTGCCTGGAGGAGACTAGCGGCCGGGAATGAGCAGTTCTTC. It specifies CAWRRLAAGNEQFF.

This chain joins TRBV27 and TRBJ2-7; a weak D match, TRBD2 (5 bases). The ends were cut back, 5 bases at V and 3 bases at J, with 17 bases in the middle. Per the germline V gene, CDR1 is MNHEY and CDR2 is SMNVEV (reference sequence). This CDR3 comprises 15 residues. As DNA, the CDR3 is TGTGCCAGCAGTCCCCCCCGCCAAGGGAGCTACGAGCAGTACTTC. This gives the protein CASSPPRQGSYEQYF.

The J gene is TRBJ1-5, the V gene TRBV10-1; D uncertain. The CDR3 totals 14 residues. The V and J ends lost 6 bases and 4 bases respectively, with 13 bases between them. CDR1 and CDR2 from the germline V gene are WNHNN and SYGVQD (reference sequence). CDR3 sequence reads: CASSPRTQNQPQHF. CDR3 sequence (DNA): TGCGCCAGCAGCCCCCGTACCCAGAATCAGCCCCAGCATTTT.

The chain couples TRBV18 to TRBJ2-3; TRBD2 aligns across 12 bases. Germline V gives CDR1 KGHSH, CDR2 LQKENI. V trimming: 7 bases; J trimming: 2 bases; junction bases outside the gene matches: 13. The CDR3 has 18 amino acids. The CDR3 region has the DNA TGTGCCAGCTTACCTAGCGGGAGGGCGCTTCTTACCACAGATACGCAGTATTTT. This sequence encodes CASLPSGRALLTTDTQYF.

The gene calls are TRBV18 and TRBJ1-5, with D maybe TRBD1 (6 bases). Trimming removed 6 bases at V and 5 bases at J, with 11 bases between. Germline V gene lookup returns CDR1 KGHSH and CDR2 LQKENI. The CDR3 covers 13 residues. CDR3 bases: TGTGCCAGCTCTGGGGGCGAAGATCAGCCCCAGCATTTT. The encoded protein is CASSGGEDQPQHF.

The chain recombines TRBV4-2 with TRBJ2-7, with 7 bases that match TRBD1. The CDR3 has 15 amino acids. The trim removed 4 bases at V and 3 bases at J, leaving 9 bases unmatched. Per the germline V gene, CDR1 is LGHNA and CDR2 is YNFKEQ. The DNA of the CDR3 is TGTGCCAGCAGCCCCACCCGGACAGGAAACTACGAGCAGTACTTC. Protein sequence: CASSPTRTGNYEQYF.

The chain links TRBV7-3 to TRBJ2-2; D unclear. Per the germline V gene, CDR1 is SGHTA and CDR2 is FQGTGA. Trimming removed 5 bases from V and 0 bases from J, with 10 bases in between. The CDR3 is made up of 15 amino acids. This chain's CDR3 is CASSPPTANTGELFF. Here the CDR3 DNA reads TGTGCCAGCAGCCCGCCTACAGCGAACACCGGGGAGCTGTTTTTT.

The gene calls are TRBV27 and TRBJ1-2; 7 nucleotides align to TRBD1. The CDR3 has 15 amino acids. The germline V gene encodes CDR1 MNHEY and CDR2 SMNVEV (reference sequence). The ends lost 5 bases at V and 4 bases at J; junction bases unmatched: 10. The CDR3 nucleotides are TGTGCCAGCAGTCCACCACAGGGGCCGCCCTATGGCTACACCTTC. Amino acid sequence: CASSPPQGPPYGYTF.

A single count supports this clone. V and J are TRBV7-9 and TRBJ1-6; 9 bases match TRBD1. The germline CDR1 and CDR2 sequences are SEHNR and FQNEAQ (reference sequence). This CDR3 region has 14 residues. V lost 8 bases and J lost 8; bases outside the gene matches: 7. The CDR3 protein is CASAPGQGYSPLHF. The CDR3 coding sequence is TGTGCCAGCGCACCGGGACAGGGATATTCACCCCTCCACTTT.

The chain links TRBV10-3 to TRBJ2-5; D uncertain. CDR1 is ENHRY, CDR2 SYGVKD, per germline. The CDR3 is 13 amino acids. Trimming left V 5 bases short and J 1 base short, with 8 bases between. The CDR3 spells CAISWAGQETQYF. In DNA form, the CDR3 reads TGTGCCATCAGTTGGGCAGGCCAAGAGACCCAGTACTTC.

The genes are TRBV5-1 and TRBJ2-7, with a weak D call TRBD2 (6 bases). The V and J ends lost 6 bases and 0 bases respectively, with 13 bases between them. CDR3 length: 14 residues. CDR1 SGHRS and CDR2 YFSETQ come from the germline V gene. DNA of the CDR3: TGCGCCAGCACGGGTACCGGGAGCTCCTACGAGCAGTACTTC. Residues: CASTGTGSSYEQYF.

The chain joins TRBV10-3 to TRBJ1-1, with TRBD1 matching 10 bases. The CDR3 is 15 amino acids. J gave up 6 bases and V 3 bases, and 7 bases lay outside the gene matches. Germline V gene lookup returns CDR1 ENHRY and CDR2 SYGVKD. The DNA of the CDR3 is TGTGCCATCAGTGATCTGACCGGGACAGGGGCTGAAGCTTTCTTT. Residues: CAISDLTGTGAEAFF.

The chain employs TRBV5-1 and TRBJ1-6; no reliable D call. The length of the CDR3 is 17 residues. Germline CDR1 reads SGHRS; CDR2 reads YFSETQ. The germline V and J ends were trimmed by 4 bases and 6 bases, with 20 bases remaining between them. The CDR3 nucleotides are TGCGCCAGCAGCCTGCGCGGACTTGATACCTTTAATTCACCCCTCCACTTT. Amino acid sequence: CASSLRGLDTFNSPLHF. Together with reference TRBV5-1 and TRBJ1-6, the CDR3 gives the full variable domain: KAGVTQTPRYLIKTRGQQVTLSCSPISGHRSVSWYQQTPGQGLQFLFEYFSETQRNKGNFPGRFSGRQFSNSRSEMNVSTLELGDSALYLCASSLRGLDTFNSPLHFGNGTRLTVT.

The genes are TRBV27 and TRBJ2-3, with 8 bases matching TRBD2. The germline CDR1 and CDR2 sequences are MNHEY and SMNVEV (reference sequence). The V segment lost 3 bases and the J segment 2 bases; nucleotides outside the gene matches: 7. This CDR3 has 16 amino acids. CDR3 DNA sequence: TGTGCCAGCAGTTTCAGAGCGGGGGAGGTCACAGATACGCAGTATTTT. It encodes CASSFRAGEVTDTQYF.

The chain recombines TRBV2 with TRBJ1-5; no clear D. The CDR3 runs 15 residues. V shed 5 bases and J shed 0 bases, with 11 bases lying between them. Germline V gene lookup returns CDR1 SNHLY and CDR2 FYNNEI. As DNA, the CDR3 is TGTGCCAGCAGTCCCCTCAGGTATAGCAATCAGCCCCAGCATTTT. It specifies CASSPLRYSNQPQHF.

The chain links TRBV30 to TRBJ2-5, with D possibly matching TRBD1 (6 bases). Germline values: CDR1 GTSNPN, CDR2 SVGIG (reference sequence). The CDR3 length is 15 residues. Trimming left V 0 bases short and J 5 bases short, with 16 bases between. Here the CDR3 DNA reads TGTGCCTGGAGTGTACAGAGGGGGTACGGCGAGACCCAGTACTTC. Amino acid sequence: CAWSVQRGYGETQYF.

CDR3 residues: CSVSQSSYNSPLHF. The CDR3 DNA sequence: TGCAGCGTTTCACAGAGCTCCTATAATTCACCCCTCCACTTT. The chain carries TRBV29-1 and TRBJ1-6; D is unclear. The CDR3 has 14 amino acids. The V end lost 5 bases, the J end lost 0 bases, and 8 bases lay between the germline ends. Germline CDR1 and CDR2: SQVTM and ANQGSEA.